This T cell receptor beta chain was sequenced during a study of blood T cell repertoires in COVID-19. As for the study in general: Acute and convalescent COVID-19 samples came from the United States, Italy and Spain.

Germline lookup yields CDR1 SNHLY and CDR2 FYNNEI. The CDR3 is made up of 14 amino acids. J was trimmed by 1 base and V by 7 bases; bases with no gene match: 4. In this sample, this clone turned up once. Participants were aged about 18 to 89 years from about two dozen US areas. Allocation to cohorts depended on clinical history reported by the participants. In the authors' methods: Reference gene primers were amplified, and this amplification served to estimate nucleated cell counts. TCRdb keeps only in-frame clones here, not all; method: immunoSEQ multiplex PCR. V and J calls and clone size are given by that table; D and trimming were obtained from the DNA. The sample records about 270,000 clones, about 91% being singletons.

This TCR derives from a man between 40 and 49 years old who had been exposed to COVID-19. Material for sequencing was PBMCs or T cells enriched from blood (not recorded which). The chain has TRBV2 and TRBJ2-7; TRBD1 matches at 10 bases. The CDR3 nucleotides read TGTGCCAGCACCGAGGACAGGGGGTCCTACGAGCAGTACTTC. As protein: CASTEDRGSYEQYF.